What follows are 16 T cell receptor beta chains derived from one specimen sequenced in a study of regulatory T cells in long-lasting Graves disease (dated by TCRdb to 2020 to 2023). Taken with the paper, the label for time point translates to: persistent/refractory GD, antithyroid drugs over 5 years with positive TRAb. RNA was extracted from PBMCs in TRIzol for both TCR sequencing and RNA sequencing. The library was obtained by multiplex PCR. The run used an Illumina HiSeq 4000. CDR3 regions were amplified by Arm-PCR with iRepertoire HTBI primers to construct TCR beta libraries. Using fastp at Q25 and MiXCR, TCRdb reprocessed the public reads and kept productive beta chains. Each CDR3 protein gets just one entry, which takes the most common genes and DNA from the rows behind it. This sample comprises about 470,000 distinct CDR3 sequences, roughly 20% of them detected only once. The top ten hold over 7.5% of the sample.

Sequences were derived from peripheral blood mononuclear cells (PBMCs), sampled when the disease was refractory, from a patient treated with antithyroid drugs. Receptor source: a female donor with Graves disease.

The V call is TRBV7-2, the J call TRBJ2-7, with 10 bases that match TRBD2. The CDR3 is 15 residues long. The J segment lost 7 bases and the V segment lost 1 base, leaving 7 bases of the junction unmatched. CDR1 SGHTA and CDR2 FQGNSA come from the germline V gene. In DNA form, the CDR3 reads TGTGCCAGCAGCTTAGTAATAGCGGGAGGCGGAGAGCAGTACTTC. It specifies CASSLVIAGGGEQYF.

The chain has TRBV19 and TRBJ1-5, with D perhaps TRBD1 (6 bases). This CDR3 comprises 14 residues. V gave up 5 bases and J gave up 3 bases, with 11 bases separating them. From germline, CDR1 is LNHDA and CDR2 SQIVND (reference sequence). The CDR3 here is CASSQQGFNQPQHF. As DNA, the CDR3 is TGTGCCAGTAGTCAACAGGGATTCAATCAGCCCCAGCATTTT.

This clonotype was recorded at least ten times. The J gene is TRBJ1-2, the V gene TRBV11-2; 8 bases agree with TRBD1. Per germline, CDR1 SGHAT and CDR2 FQNNGV. The CDR3 covers 15 residues. The V segment lost 6 bases and the J segment 8 bases; nucleotides outside the gene matches: 14. DNA for the CDR3: TGTGCCAGCAGGCGCGCCGGCAGGGGGCGACGGGGCTACACCTTC. This translates into CASRRAGRGRRGYTF.

This clonotype was observed a few times. The gene calls are TRBV27 and TRBJ1-1; the D is unclear. Trimming cost V 10 bases and J 7 bases, with 16 bases left between them. The CDR3 contains 12 residues. Germline V gene data show CDR1 as MNHEY and CDR2 as SMNVEV (reference sequence). The CDR3 sequence is CATGRGPHEAFF. In DNA form, the CDR3 reads TGTGCCACCGGGCGGGGTCCGCATGAAGCTTTCTTT.

Ten or more counts support this clonotype. The chain has TRBV28 and TRBJ2-7; tentatively, D is TRBD1 or TRBD2 (5 bases each). The CDR3 totals 15 residues. Germline V gene lookup returns CDR1 MDHEN and CDR2 SYDVKM. Deletions cut 0 bases from V and 1 base from J, with 10 bases between. The CDR3 DNA is TGTGCCAGCAGTTTATGGGGGGAAAGGTCCTACGAGCAGTACTTC. This translates into CASSLWGERSYEQYF.

The CDR3 DNA reads TGTGCCAGTTACAGGGGGCTCAGGGAGCAGTACTTC. Its translation is CASYRGLREQYF. The chain couples TRBV6-5 to TRBJ2-7; 9 bases fit TRBD1. CDR1 MNHEY and CDR2 SVGAGI come from the germline V gene. The J segment lost 7 bases and the V segment lost 9 bases, leaving 7 bases of the junction unmatched. CDR3 length: 12 amino acids.

This clonotype was recorded many times. The chain uses TRBV2 and TRBJ2-2; 8 bases line up with TRBD2. Germline-derived CDR1 and CDR2 are SNHLY and FYNNEI. The V segment lost 7 bases and the J segment 1 base; nucleotides outside the gene matches: 5. The CDR3 contains 15 residues. The CDR3 sequence: CASNETSGNTGELFF. In DNA, the CDR3 is TGTGCCAGCAACGAAACTAGCGGGAACACCGGGGAGCTGTTTTTT.

This clonotype came up a few times. This chain links TRBV28 with TRBJ2-1, with 7 bases lining up with TRBD2. Unmatched junction bases numbered 5, after V lost 3 bases and J lost 3 bases. The CDR3 runs to 15 residues. Germline loops: CDR1 MDHEN, CDR2 SYDVKM. CDR3 amino acids: CASSFLAGDYNEQFF. CDR3 bases: TGTGCCAGCAGTTTTCTTGCGGGAGACTACAATGAGCAGTTCTTC.

This clonotype was observed a handful of times. V and J are TRBV4-2 and TRBJ2-5; a weak D match, TRBD2 (6 bases). This CDR3 spans 16 amino acids. The V end was cut by 0 bases, the J end by 3 bases, with 14 bases between. Looked up from germline, CDR1 is LGHNA and CDR2 is YNFKEQ. The chain's CDR3 is CASSQDLVTGEETQYF. CDR3 nucleotide sequence: TGTGCCAGCAGCCAAGATCTGGTAACGGGAGAAGAGACCCAGTACTTC.

This clonotype was recorded a few times. Germline is not matched at one junction end, which may reflect a read error. The chain is built from TRBV28 and TRBJ1-5, with D perhaps matching TRBD1 (5 bases). The CDR3 sequence is 15 residues long. From germline, CDR1 is MDHEN and CDR2 SYDVKM. The CDR3 DNA is TGTGCCATCAGTTTATCAGGGACGAGCAATCAGCCCCAGCATTTT. Protein sequence: CAISLSGTSNQPQHF.

This clonotype was found many times. V and J are TRBV7-9 and TRBJ2-7; no definite D call. This CDR3 comprises 12 residues. V dropped 4 bases and J dropped 5 bases, with 9 bases sitting between them. The germline V gene encodes CDR1 SEHNR and CDR2 FQNEAQ (reference sequence). DNA of the CDR3: TGTGCCAGCAGCTCCTCCGTGAACGAGCAGTACTTC. Encoded protein: CASSSSVNEQYF. The full variable domain, completed using reference TRBV7-9 and TRBJ2-7, is DTGVSQNPRHKITKRGQNVTFRCDPISEHNRLYWYRQTLGQGPEFLTYFQNEAQLEKSRLLSDRFSAERPKGSFSTLEIQRTEQGDSAMYLCASSSSVNEQYFGPGTRLTVT.

On this clonotype: A much larger clone differs by one base, so this may be a read error. V gene TRBV15 combines with J gene TRBJ2-5; D remains unclear. From germline, CDR1 is LNHNV and CDR2 YYDKDF (reference sequence). CDR3 length: 15 residues. The CDR3 reads CPTSRDSVNQETQYF. The CDR3 DNA follows: TGTCCCACCAGCAGAGATTCGGTTAACCAAGAGACCCAGTACTTC.

The sample holds a few counts of this clonotype. The chain links TRBV7-6 to TRBJ2-7; no reliable D call. The CDR3 is 15 amino acids. Trimming stripped 4 bases from V and 4 bases from J, with 17 bases between. From germline, CDR1 is SGHVS and CDR2 FNYEAQ. The CDR3 DNA reads as TGTGCCAGCAGCTCAGAACACCGGGCTCTGTACGAGCAGTACTTC. This gives the protein CASSSEHRALYEQYF. Combining the CDR3 with reference TRBV7-6 and TRBJ2-7 gives the whole variable domain GAGVSQSPRYKVTKRGQDVALRCDPISGHVSLYWYRQALGQGPEFLTYFNYEAQQDKSGLPNDRFSAERPEGSISTLTIQRTEQRDSAMYRCASSSEHRALYEQYFGPGTRLTVT.

This chain connects TRBV30 to TRBJ1-1; the D gene is possibly TRBD1 (5 bases). Per germline, CDR1 GTSNPN and CDR2 SVGIG (reference sequence). The CDR3 has 14 amino acids. V was clipped by 0 bases and J by 4 bases, with 12 bases between them. CDR3 region: CAWSVSGGGTEAFF. In DNA form, the CDR3 reads TGTGCCTGGAGTGTTTCCGGGGGGGGCACTGAAGCTTTCTTT.

V and J are TRBV9 and TRBJ2-2; 13 nucleotides align to TRBD2. The ends lost 4 bases at V and 6 bases at J; junction bases unmatched: 12. CDR1 and CDR2 (germline): SGDLS, YYNGEE. CDR3 size: 18 residues. The CDR3 sequence is CASSTTGLAGDNAGELFF. CDR3 nucleotide sequence: TGTGCCAGCAGCACCACCGGACTAGCGGGAGATAACGCCGGGGAGCTGTTTTTT.

The chain carries TRBV7-2 and TRBJ2-1, with 7 bases lining up with TRBD2. This CDR3 contains 17 residues. V was pared by 3 bases and J by 5 bases, with 13 bases of the junction left unmatched. Germline CDR1 is SGHTA and CDR2 is FQGNSA. The CDR3 protein is CASSFPSGGRTHNEQFF. CDR3 DNA sequence: TGTGCCAGCAGCTTCCCATCGGGCGGGAGAACCCACAATGAGCAGTTCTTC. The full variable domain, rest sourced from reference TRBV7-2 and TRBJ2-1, is GAGVSQSPSNKVTEKGKDVELRCDPISGHTALYWYRQSLGQGLEFLIYFQGNSAPDKSGLPSDRFSAERTGGSVSTLTIQRTQQEDSAVYLCASSFPSGGRTHNEQFFGPGTRLTVL.